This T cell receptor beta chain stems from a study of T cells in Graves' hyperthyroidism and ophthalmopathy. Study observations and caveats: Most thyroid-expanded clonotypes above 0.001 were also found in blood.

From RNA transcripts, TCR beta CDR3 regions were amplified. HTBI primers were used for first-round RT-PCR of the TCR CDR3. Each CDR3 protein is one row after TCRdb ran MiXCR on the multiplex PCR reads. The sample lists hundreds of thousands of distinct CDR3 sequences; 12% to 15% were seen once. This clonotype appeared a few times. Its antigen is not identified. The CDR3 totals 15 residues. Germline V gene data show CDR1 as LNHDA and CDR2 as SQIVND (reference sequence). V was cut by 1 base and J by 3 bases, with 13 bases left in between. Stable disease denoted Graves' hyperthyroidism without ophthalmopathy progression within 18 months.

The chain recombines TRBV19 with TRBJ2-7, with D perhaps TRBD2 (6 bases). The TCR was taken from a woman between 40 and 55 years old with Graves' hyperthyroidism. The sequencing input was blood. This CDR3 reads CASSIGPGGVYEQYF. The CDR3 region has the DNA TGTGCCAGTAGTATAGGTCCCGGCGGGGTCTACGAGCAGTACTTC.